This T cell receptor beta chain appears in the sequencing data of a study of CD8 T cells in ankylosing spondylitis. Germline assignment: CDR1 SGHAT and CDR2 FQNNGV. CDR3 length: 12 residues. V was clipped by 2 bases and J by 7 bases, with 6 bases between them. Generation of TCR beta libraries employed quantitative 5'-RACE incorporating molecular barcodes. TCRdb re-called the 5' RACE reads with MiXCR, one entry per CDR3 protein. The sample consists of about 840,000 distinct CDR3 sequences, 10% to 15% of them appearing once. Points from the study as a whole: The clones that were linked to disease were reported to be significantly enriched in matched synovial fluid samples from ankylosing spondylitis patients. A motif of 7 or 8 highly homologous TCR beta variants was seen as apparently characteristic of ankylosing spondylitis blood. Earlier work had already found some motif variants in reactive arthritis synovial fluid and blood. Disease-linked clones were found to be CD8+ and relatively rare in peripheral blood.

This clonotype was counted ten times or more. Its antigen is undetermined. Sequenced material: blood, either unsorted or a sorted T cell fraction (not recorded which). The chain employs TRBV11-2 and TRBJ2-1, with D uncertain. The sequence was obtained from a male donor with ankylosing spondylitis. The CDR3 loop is CASSLTWNEQFF. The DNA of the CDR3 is TGTGCCAGCAGCTTAACGTGGAATGAGCAGTTCTTC.